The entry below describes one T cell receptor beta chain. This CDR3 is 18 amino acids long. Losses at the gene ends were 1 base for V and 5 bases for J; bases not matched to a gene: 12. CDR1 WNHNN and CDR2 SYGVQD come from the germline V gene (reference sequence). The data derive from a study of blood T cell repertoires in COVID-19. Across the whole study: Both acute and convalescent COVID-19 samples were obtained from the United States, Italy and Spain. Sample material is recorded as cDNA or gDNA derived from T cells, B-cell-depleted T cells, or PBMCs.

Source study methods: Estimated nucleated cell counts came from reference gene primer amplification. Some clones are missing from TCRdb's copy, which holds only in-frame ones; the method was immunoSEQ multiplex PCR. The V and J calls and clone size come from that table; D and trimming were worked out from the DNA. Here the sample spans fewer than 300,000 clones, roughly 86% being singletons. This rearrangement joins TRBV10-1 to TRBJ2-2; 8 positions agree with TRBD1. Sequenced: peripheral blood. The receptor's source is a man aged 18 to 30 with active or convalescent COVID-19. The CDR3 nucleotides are TGCGCCAGCAGTGAGTTCCAGGGGGCAAGCGCGTATACCGGGGAGCTGTTTTTT. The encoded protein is CASSEFQGASAYTGELFF.